This record looks at one TCR beta chain sequence and its context. Germline CDR1 MGHRA, CDR2 YSYEKL. The V end lost 1 base, the J end lost 9 bases, and 19 bases lay between the germline ends. This CDR3 spans 16 amino acids. Original data processing: Amplification from reference gene primers served as the basis for estimated nucleated cell counts. Repertoires were generated with immunoSEQ multiplex PCR, while TCRdb's copy carries only in-frame clones and drops some. Clone size and V and J calls were adopted from that table, with D and trimming inferred from the DNA. The sample yields 200,000 to 250,000 clones, roughly 80% seen once. This sample is drawn from a study of blood T cell repertoires in COVID-19. On the study more broadly: Spain, Italy and the United States supplied samples that represented acute and convalescent COVID-19. T cells, B-cell-depleted T cells, or PBMCs supplied cDNA or gDNA.

The chain joins TRBV4-1 to TRBJ1-5; D is possibly TRBD1 (5 bases). Sequencing used peripheral blood. This TCR was sampled from a woman aged 45 to 65 with acute or convalescent COVID-19. CDR3 sequence: CASSQVGQGRQMPQHF. CDR3 coding DNA: TGCGCCAGCAGCCAAGTCGGGCAGGGCCGGCAAATGCCCCAGCATTTT.